These 32 T cell receptor beta chains came from one sample sequenced in a study of a mutant IDH1 vaccine in newly diagnosed glioma. No antigen is known for these receptors. Libraries were prepared by immunoSEQ multiplex PCR; TCRdb keeps only in-frame clonotypes and omits some of them. This repertoire shows approximately 37,000 clones, approximately 79% found once; its top ten account for around 20%. Time point defined: week 47, end of study. The investigators gave 300 ug of mutant IDH1 20-mer peptide in each vaccine dose, together with topical imiquimod. Sample: PBMCs, taken from a glioma patient whose treatment included an IDH1 peptide vaccine. The receptors come from a young man with glioma. Some clones in this sample may be carry-over from other donors' samples.

This chain connects TRBV7-2 to TRBJ2-5; TRBD1 aligns across 8 bases. Per germline, CDR1 SGHTA and CDR2 FQGNSA. Trimming took 6 bases from V and 1 from J; bases not matched to a gene: 4. CDR3 length: 14 amino acids. The CDR3 sequence is CASRITGGQETQYF. For the CDR3, the DNA is TGTGCCAGCAGAATTACAGGGGGCCAAGAGACCCAGTACTTC.

In this sample, this clone turned up a few times. The chain combines TRBV29-1 with TRBJ2-5; tentatively, D is TRBD1 or TRBD2 (5 bases each). The DNA end lines up better with TRBJ2-7; the J call may be wrong. Germline values: CDR1 SQVTM, CDR2 ANQGSEA. The CDR3 is 14 residues long. In DNA form, the CDR3 reads TGCAGCGTTGAAGTAGGGGACCTGGGATACGAGCAGTACTTC. This encodes CSVEVGDLGYEQYF.

The chain joins TRBV14 to TRBJ2-2; 10 bases are shared with TRBD2. The germline V gene encodes CDR1 SGHDN and CDR2 FVKESK. This CDR3 has 18 amino acids. Trimming removed 2 bases from V and 2 bases from J; junction bases left unmatched: 8. DNA for the CDR3: TGTGCCAGCAGCCAACCTTTGTTAGCGGGAGGCAACACCGGGGAGCTGTTTTTT. This sequence encodes CASSQPLLAGGNTGELFF.

This clone was observed a handful of times. The J gene is TRBJ1-2, the V gene TRBV6-5, with TRBD1 matching 7 bases. Germline trimming cut 6 bases from V and 7 bases from J; bases unmatched to any gene: 8. The germline V gene encodes CDR1 MNHEY and CDR2 SVGAGI. The CDR3 is 13 residues long. The CDR3 DNA sequence: TGTGCCAGCAGACTCGACAGGGTGGGTGGCTACACCTTC. Its protein is CASRLDRVGGYTF.

This chain uses TRBV6-4 with TRBJ2-3; D possibly corresponds to TRBD2 (7 bases). Trimming stripped 3 bases from V and 4 bases from J, with 14 bases between. There are 15 residues in the CDR3. Germline CDR1 MRHNA, CDR2 SNTAGT. The CDR3 nucleotides are TGTGCCAGCAGTGAGGGGGGGGCCGTAGCAGATACGCAGTATTTT. It translates to CASSEGGAVADTQYF.

The table lists this clone with a count of one. One end of the junction is discordant with germline, which a read error may explain. This rearrangement joins TRBV7-7 to TRBJ1-4; TRBD1 might be the D (5 bases). There are 15 residues in the CDR3. In germline, CDR1 is SSHAT, CDR2 FNYEAQ (reference sequence). This CDR3 is CASSLSREASEKLFF. The DNA of the CDR3 is TGTGCTAGCAGCTTAAGCAGGGAAGCGAGTGAAAAACTGTTTTTT.

The chain has TRBV4-3 and TRBJ2-2; tentative D call: TRBD1 (6 bases). The CDR3 contains 16 residues. Trimming removed 4 bases at V and 4 bases at J, with 16 bases between. The germline V gene encodes CDR1 LGHNA and CDR2 YSLEER. This CDR3 reads CASSPKTGRSTGELFF. Here the CDR3 DNA reads TGCGCCAGCAGCCCAAAGACAGGTCGGAGCACCGGGGAGCTGTTTTTT.

The chain combines TRBV7-2 with TRBJ1-2; D is undetermined. Germline CDR1 SGHTA, CDR2 FQGNSA. CDR3 length equals 14 residues. V shed 2 bases and J shed 8 bases, with 15 bases lying between them. DNA of the CDR3: TGTGCCAGCAGCTTATTTCATGCACAAGGAGGCTACACCTTC. It specifies CASSLFHAQGGYTF.

V gene TRBV7-2 combines with J gene TRBJ1-1; 8 bases map to TRBD1. Per germline, CDR1 SGHTA and CDR2 FQGNSA. The CDR3 is 15 residues long. J gave up 0 bases and V 3 bases, and 3 bases lay outside the gene matches. As DNA, the CDR3 is TGTGCCAGCAGCTTCAGGGGGCCGGTGAACACTGAAGCTTTCTTT. Translating it yields CASSFRGPVNTEAFF.

The gene calls are TRBV9 and TRBJ2-5; D perhaps matches TRBD1 (5 bases). Germline loops: CDR1 SGDLS, CDR2 YYNGEE. The CDR3 runs to 13 residues. Between the trimmed V and J ends, which lost 4 bases and 5 bases, there was a span of 12 bases. The CDR3 nucleotides read TGTGCCAGCAGCCTGACAGCTAGGGAGACCCAGTACTTC. Residues: CASSLTARETQYF.

In this sample, this clone turned up once. The chain combines TRBV7-2 with TRBJ1-1; D is unresolved. CDR1 SGHTA and CDR2 FQGNSA come from the germline V gene. The CDR3 is 13 residues long. The V end lost 2 bases, the J end lost 1 base, and 5 bases lay between the germline ends. The CDR3 DNA follows: TGTGCCAGCAGCTTAAACCGGAACACTGAAGCTTTCTTT. This codes for CASSLNRNTEAFF.

This clone has just one count. This rearrangement joins TRBV7-2 to TRBJ2-1; TRBD1 matches 10 bases. In germline, CDR1 is SGHTA, CDR2 FQGNSA. V trimming: 5 bases; J trimming: 6 bases; junction bases outside the gene matches: 7. This CDR3 spans 15 amino acids. Here the CDR3 reads CASSVGTGVLNEQFF. CDR3 bases: TGTGCCAGCAGCGTGGGGACAGGGGTCCTCAATGAGCAGTTCTTC.

This chain joins TRBV10-3 and TRBJ1-6; 12 bases are shared with TRBD1. The germline V gene encodes CDR1 ENHRY and CDR2 SYGVKD. V dropped 6 bases and J dropped 6; count of bases not matched to a gene: 12. This CDR3 is 18 amino acids long. The DNA for the CDR3 is TGTGCCATCAGGTCGGGGACAGGGGGCCCTTGGAGTAATTCACCCCTCCACTTT. Amino acids: CAIRSGTGGPWSNSPLHF.

The chain couples TRBV4-1 to TRBJ2-1, with TRBD2 as a possible D gene (5 bases). Germline CDR1 is MGHRA and CDR2 is YSYEKL. V was clipped by 0 bases and J by 6 bases, with 21 bases between them. The CDR3 spans 18 residues. The CDR3 reads CASSQEPGLLGVLNEQFF. For the CDR3, the DNA is TGCGCCAGCAGCCAAGAGCCCGGCCTTCTCGGGGTACTCAATGAGCAGTTCTTC.

About this clone: At one end, the junction sequence differs from germline, possibly due to a read error. CDR3 coding DNA: TGTGCTAGCAGTCCCGGGACAGGGGGCAACACCATATATTTT. It translates to CASSPGTGGNTIYF. J is TRBJ1-3 and V is TRBV7-7; 12 bases are shared with TRBD1. Germline assignment: CDR1 SSHAT and CDR2 FNYEAQ (reference sequence). The CDR3 loop spans 14 amino acids.

The chain recombines TRBV29-1 with TRBJ1-2, with unresolved D. Germline values: CDR1 SQVTM, CDR2 ANQGSEA. With 8 bases removed from V and 3 bases from J, the gap between germline ends came to 28 bases. The CDR3 has 17 residues. The CDR3 spells CSSFKLRAGPEDYGYTF. The DNA for the CDR3 is TGCAGCTCCTTTAAACTTAGGGCAGGCCCCGAGGACTATGGCTACACCTTC.

The CDR3 reads CATSRTGTGNTIYF. Here the CDR3 DNA reads TGTGCCACCAGCAGAACAGGCACTGGAAACACCATATATTTT. V usage is TRBV15 and J usage is TRBJ1-3; possibly TRBD1 for D (5 bases). Germline V gene sequence: CDR1 LNHNV, CDR2 YYDKDF (reference sequence). This CDR3 is 14 amino acids long. V gave up 2 bases and J gave up 2 bases, with 7 bases separating them.

This clone was counted a single time. The J gene is TRBJ2-2, the V gene TRBV2; D unresolved. The CDR3 runs 16 residues. The germline V gene encodes CDR1 SNHLY and CDR2 FYNNEI. Trimming removed 2 bases from V and 0 bases from J, with 10 bases in between. CDR3: CASSEYPHANTGELFF. In DNA, the CDR3 is TGTGCCAGCAGTGAATACCCACACGCGAACACCGGGGAGCTGTTTTTT.

This sequence joins TRBV6-5 and TRBJ1-2; perhaps TRBD1 as D (5 bases). Germline values: CDR1 MNHEY, CDR2 SVGAGI. V dropped 1 base and J dropped 6 bases, with 9 bases sitting between them. This CDR3 is built from 13 residues. CDR3 DNA sequence: TGTGCCAGCAGTTACTGGCAGGGTCATGGCTACACCTTC. It yields the protein CASSYWQGHGYTF.

This sequence joins TRBV5-4 and TRBJ1-1; no clear D. Trimming removed 3 bases at V and 0 bases at J, with 12 bases between. The CDR3 has 15 amino acids. The germline V gene has CDR1 SGHNT and CDR2 YYREEE (reference sequence). CDR3 bases: TGTGCCAGCAGCTCCGGTCCTGGGATGAACACTGAAGCTTTCTTT. Translating it yields CASSSGPGMNTEAFF.

The J gene is TRBJ1-5, the V gene TRBV15, with TRBD1 matching 8 bases. The germline V gene has CDR1 LNHNV and CDR2 YYDKDF (reference sequence). V was pared by 1 base and J by 7 bases, with 9 bases of the junction left unmatched. This CDR3 is built from 16 residues. The CDR3 region has the DNA TGTGCCACCAGCAGAGGAGGGACAGGATATCGCCAGCCCCAGCATTTT. As protein: CATSRGGTGYRQPQHF. The full variable domain, in which reference TRBV15 and TRBJ1-5 provide the parts outside the CDR3, is DAMVIQNPRYQVTQFGKPVTLSCSQTLNHNVMYWYQQKSSQAPKLLFHYYDKDFNNEADTPDNFQSRRPNTSFCFLDIRSPGLGDTAMYLCATSRGGTGYRQPQHFGDGTRLSIL.

The chain couples TRBV19 to TRBJ2-2; D may be TRBD1 (6 bases). Germline V gene sequence: CDR1 LNHDA, CDR2 SQIVND (reference sequence). V was cut by 7 bases and J by 1 base, with 13 bases left in between. The CDR3 totals 15 residues. The CDR3 sequence: CASNPQGGNTGELFF. CDR3 nucleotide sequence: TGTGCCAGTAATCCACAAGGGGGGAACACCGGGGAGCTGTTTTTT. Looking up the rest from reference TRBV19 and TRBJ2-2 gives the full variable domain: DGGITQSPKYLFRKEGQNVTLSCEQNLNHDAMYWYRQDPGQGLRLIYYSQIVNDFQKGDIAEGYSVSREKKESFPLTVTSAQKNPTAFYLCASNPQGGNTGELFFGEGSRLTVL.

By share, this clone counts as medium-sized. The CDR3 is CASSEPTGEAFF. CDR3 in DNA: TGTGCCAGCAGTGAACCGACAGGGGAAGCTTTCTTT. The rearrangement uses TRBV6-1 and TRBJ1-1, with TRBD1 identical over 7 bases. The germline gives CDR1 MNHNS, CDR2 SASEGT. J lost 8 bases, V lost 2 bases, and 2 bases had no gene match. The CDR3 loop spans 12 amino acids.

The V and J genes are TRBV4-3 and TRBJ2-3; 7 bases fit TRBD2. Per germline, CDR1 LGHNA and CDR2 YSLEER. The CDR3 covers 19 residues. The trim removed 1 base at V and 0 bases at J, leaving 13 bases unmatched. Here the CDR3 reads CASSQGGWEGLYSTDTQYF. For the CDR3, the DNA is TGCGCCAGCAGCCAAGGGGGGTGGGAGGGCCTATACAGCACAGATACGCAGTATTTT.

The chain employs TRBV7-8 and TRBJ1-1; no clear D gene. Trimming left V 2 bases short and J 0 bases short, with 10 bases between. From germline, CDR1 is SGHVS and CDR2 FQNEAQ. CDR3 length: 15 amino acids. The CDR3 region has the DNA TGTGCCAGCAGCTTACATCAGAAGTTGAACACTGAAGCTTTCTTT. Its translation is CASSLHQKLNTEAFF.

The rearrangement links TRBV6-6 to TRBJ2-7; D is uncertain. CDR3 size: 16 residues. The germline V and J ends were trimmed by 7 bases and 2 bases, with 21 bases remaining between them. Germline CDR1 and CDR2: MNHNY and SVGAGI (reference sequence). The CDR3 sequence is CASTSPGVSYPYEQYF. The DNA for the CDR3 is TGTGCCAGCACGTCCCCAGGAGTTTCCTATCCCTACGAGCAGTACTTC.

This chain uses TRBV19 with TRBJ1-1; 7 positions agree with TRBD1. Germline V gene lookup returns CDR1 LNHDA and CDR2 SQIVND (reference sequence). Trimming took 6 bases from V and 0 from J; bases not matched to a gene: 1. The CDR3 has 13 amino acids. DNA for the CDR3: TGTGCCAGTAGGGGACAGTTGAACACTGAAGCTTTCTTT. Translated, it gives CASRGQLNTEAFF.

This chain uses TRBV9 with TRBJ1-2, with D possibly being TRBD1 (5 bases). This CDR3 has 14 residues. Germline assignment: CDR1 SGDLS and CDR2 YYNGEE. Deletions cut 4 bases from V and 3 bases from J, with 13 bases between. The CDR3, as DNA: TGTGCCAGCAGCTCCAGAGGGGTTGACTATGGCTACACCTTC. Residues: CASSSRGVDYGYTF.

This clone was observed once. This chain uses TRBV5-6 with TRBJ1-3, with 8 bases identical to TRBD1. CDR1 and CDR2 from the germline V gene are SGHDT and YYEEEE. V lost 2 bases, J lost 0 bases, and 4 bases stayed unmatched. The CDR3 contains 16 residues. The CDR3 reads CASSFGTGISGNTIYF. CDR3 bases: TGTGCCAGCAGCTTTGGGACAGGCATCTCTGGAAACACCATATATTTT.

This chain uses TRBV27 with TRBJ2-1; TRBD2 is a possible D gene (5 bases). CDR3 length: 14 amino acids. CDR1 and CDR2 from the germline V gene are MNHEY and SMNVEV (reference sequence). Trimming removed 2 bases at V and 10 bases at J, with 15 bases between. DNA for the CDR3: TGTGCCAGCAGTTTACTGCTAGCCTTCGGAGAGCAGTTCTTC. This codes for CASSLLLAFGEQFF.

The rearrangement uses TRBV4-3 and TRBJ2-1; 11 bases align to TRBD2. Losses at the gene ends were 1 base for V and 7 bases for J; bases not matched to a gene: 9. The CDR3 contains 17 residues. Looked up from germline, CDR1 is LGHNA and CDR2 is YSLEER. CDR3 nucleotide sequence: TGCGCCAGCAGCCAAGGGGGGGGGACTAGCGGACTTAATGAGCAGTTCTTC. This translates into CASSQGGGTSGLNEQFF.

The rearrangement uses TRBV30 and TRBJ2-7, with a weak D call TRBD2 (5 bases). V dropped 4 bases and J dropped 4 bases, with 20 bases sitting between them. There are 15 residues in the CDR3. Germline loops: CDR1 GTSNPN, CDR2 SVGIG (reference sequence). The CDR3 DNA is TGTGCCTGGAATCCCTCGGGGATACCATGGTACGAGCAGTACTTC. Its translation is CAWNPSGIPWYEQYF.